The 4 T cell receptor beta chains below were found in one sample sequenced in a study of T-cell reconstitution after alpha-beta-depleted transplantation in children (dated by TCRdb to 2015 to 2016). Library preparation used PCR. The instrument given in TCRdb is Illumina HiSeq 2500. Molecular barcoding was employed in the preparation of TCR libraries, with unique molecular identifiers being used to normalize TCRbeta repertoire quantification. The public sequencing data were trimmed at Q25 with fastp and processed into clonotypes with MiXCR by TCRdb, which kept only in-frame beta chains. For every CDR3 protein sequence, its rows merge into one entry that carries the most common genes and DNA. Here the sample has roughly 610,000 distinct CDR3 sequences; under 12% occur a single time. About 4% of the sample is in the top ten clones. This material consisted of PBMCs from the stem cell graft donor, taken from the stem cell graft. The receptor set was obtained from a human donor who donated a stem cell graft to a child with acute myeloid leukemia.

V is TRBV5-6 and J is TRBJ1-1; D gene uncertain. Germline loops: CDR1 SGHDT, CDR2 YYEEEE. The length of the CDR3 is 15 residues. Trimming removed 3 bases at V and 0 bases at J, with 12 bases between. As DNA, the CDR3 is TGTGCCAGCAGCTCGAGCAGAGGGATGAACACTGAAGCTTTCTTT. Translated, it gives CASSSSRGMNTEAFF.

The chain links TRBV7-9 to TRBJ2-5; D gene unclear. Trimming cost V 1 base and J 5 bases, with 11 bases left between them. The length of the CDR3 is 14 residues. Germline values: CDR1 SEHNR, CDR2 FQNEAQ (reference sequence). The CDR3: CASSLGVSTETQYF. Here the CDR3 DNA reads TGTGCCAGCAGCTTAGGAGTGTCTACGGAGACCCAGTACTTC.

The table lists this clonotype with a few counts. The J gene is TRBJ2-7, the V gene TRBV20-1, with 8 bases matching TRBD1. The V and J ends lost 6 bases and 3 bases, in that order; junction bases with no gene match: 4. The germline gives CDR1 DFQATT, CDR2 SNEGSKA (reference sequence). This CDR3 has 12 residues. CDR3 region: CSAPTGGYEQYF. DNA for the CDR3: TGCAGTGCCCCAACAGGGGGCTACGAGCAGTACTTC.

This clonotype was seen only a few times. The rearrangement links TRBV5-1 to TRBJ1-1; 8 bases agree with TRBD1. This CDR3 is built from 14 residues. In germline, CDR1 is SGHRS, CDR2 YFSETQ. V trimming: 4 bases; J trimming: 3 bases; junction bases outside the gene matches: 5. Here the CDR3 reads CASSRQGRDTEAFF. DNA for the CDR3: TGCGCCAGCAGCCGACAGGGGAGGGACACTGAAGCTTTCTTT.